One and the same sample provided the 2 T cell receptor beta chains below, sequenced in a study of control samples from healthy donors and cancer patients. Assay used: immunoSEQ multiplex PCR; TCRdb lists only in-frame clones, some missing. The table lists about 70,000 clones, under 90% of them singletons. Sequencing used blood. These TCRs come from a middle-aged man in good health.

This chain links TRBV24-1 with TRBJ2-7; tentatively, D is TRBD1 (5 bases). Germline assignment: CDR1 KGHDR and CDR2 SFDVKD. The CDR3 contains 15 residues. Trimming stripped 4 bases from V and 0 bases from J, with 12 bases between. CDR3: CATSEGPVLSYEQYF. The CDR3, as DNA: TGTGCCACCAGTGAGGGGCCAGTCCTCTCCTACGAGCAGTACTTC.

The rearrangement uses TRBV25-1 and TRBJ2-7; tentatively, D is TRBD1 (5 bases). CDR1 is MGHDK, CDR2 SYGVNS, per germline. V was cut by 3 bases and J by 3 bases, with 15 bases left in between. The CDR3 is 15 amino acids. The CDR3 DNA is TGTGCCAGCAGTGACCCGACAGCGACGGACTACGAGCAGTACTTC. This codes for CASSDPTATDYEQYF.